This is a list of T cell receptor beta chains from one sample in a study of early T cells in non-severe SARS-CoV-2 infection. From the 5' RACE reads, TCRdb called clonotypes with MiXCR, one entry per CDR3 protein. The sample shows some 77,000 distinct CDR3 sequences, 12% of them seen only once. The sample was whole blood, taken at baseline. These receptors came from an adult who was a healthcare worker with PCR-confirmed SARS-CoV-2 infection or an uninfected control (not recorded which). The donor label of this sample is uncertain. The CDR3 runs from the conserved cysteine through the conserved F or W. A D gene is named only where the DNA matches it firmly. The size entry is marked missing in some rows and otherwise reads once, few, many or a size class.

d_call	v_call	clone_size	j_call	cdr3_nt	cdr3_aa
TRBD1	TRBV4-1	NA	TRBJ2-7	TGCGCCAGCAGCCAAGATAAGACAGGGACGTACTTC	CASSQDKTGTYF
TRBD2	TRBV7-2	few	TRBJ2-7	TGTGCCAGCAGCTTAATCAGCAGCGGGGGGACCCCCTACGAGCAGTACTTC	CASSLISSGGTPYEQYF
NA	TRBV6-5	few	TRBJ2-3	TGTGCCAGCAGTTACCCTGGCACAGATACGCAGTATTTT	CASSYPGTDTQYF
TRBD2	TRBV20-1	NA	TRBJ2-7	TGCAGTGCCCGACCTAGCGGGGGGCGAGAGCAGTACTTC	CSARPSGGREQYF
TRBD2	TRBV3-1	few	TRBJ2-7	TGTGCCAGCAGCCAAGGACTCCCCACTAGCGGTGACGAGCAGTACTTC	CASSQGLPTSGDEQYF
TRBD2	TRBV5-1	NA	TRBJ2-1	TGCGCCAGCAGCTTGGTCACTAGCGGGAGGGCTGATGAGCAGTTCTTC	CASSLVTSGRADEQFF
TRBD1	TRBV5-1	few	TRBJ1-2	TGCGCCAGCAGCAGAACAGGGGAGGACTATGGCTACACCTTC	CASSRTGEDYGYTF
NA	TRBV4-2	NA	TRBJ2-7	TGTGCCAGCAGCCATACGGGGCCACCCTCCTACGAGCAGTACTTC	CASSHTGPPSYEQYF
TRBD1	TRBV6-5	many	TRBJ1-2	TGTGCCAGCAGTTACTCGGGACAGTTGGGCTATGGCTACACCTTC	CASSYSGQLGYGYTF
NA	TRBV7-2	many	TRBJ1-1	TGTGCCAGCAGCGCCCAGCCGACAGGAGCTGAAGTTTTCTTT	CASSAQPTGAEVFF
TRBD2	TRBV11-3	many	TRBJ2-2	TGTGCCAGCAGCGCCCACGGGCGGGAGCGTGTCGGGGAGCTGTTTTTT	CASSAHGRERVGELFF
NA	TRBV7-2	few	TRBJ2-7	TGTGCCAGCAGCTTAGGCGCGGAGCAGTACTTC	CASSLGAEQYF
TRBD1	TRBV5-1	NA	TRBJ1-1	TGCGCCAGCAGCGCACAGGGGGCGAGGGCTGAAGCTTTCTTT	CASSAQGARAEAFF
TRBD2	TRBV7-2	few	TRBJ2-3	TGTGCCAGCAGCTTAGGGACTAGCGGGGGGGCAACAGATACGCAGTATTTT	CASSLGTSGGATDTQYF
TRBD1	TRBV20-1	NA	TRBJ1-1	TGCAGTGCTTGGGACAGCTGGAACACTGAAGCTTTCTTT	CSAWDSWNTEAFF
NA	TRBV5-6	few	TRBJ1-1	TGTGCCAGCAGCTCACTACCGGGCGCTGAAGCTTTCTTT	CASSSLPGAEAFF
NA	TRBV4-1	many	TRBJ2-1	TGCGCCAGCAGCCAAGCGGGAGTGGTCTATGAGCAGTTCTTC	CASSQAGVVYEQFF
NA	TRBV20-1	NA	TRBJ2-5	TGCAGTGCTAGAGTCGCAGGGGAAGAGACCCAGTACTTC	CSARVAGEETQYF
NA	TRBV30	NA	TRBJ1-1	TGTGTCTGGAGCTCCAAGCCTGTTCAAGCTTTCTTT	CVWSSKPVQAFF
TRBD1	TRBV6-1	NA	TRBJ2-2	TGTGCCAGCAGTAGGGACAGGGGGTTCACCGGGGAGCTGTTTTTT	CASSRDRGFTGELFF
TRBD1	TRBV12-3/TRBV12-4	NA	TRBJ2-5	TGTGCCAGCAGTGAGAAACAGGGGCGCTTCGAGACCCAGTACTTC	CASSEKQGRFETQYF
NA	TRBV9	few	TRBJ2-1	TGTGCCAGCAGCCCCCACAGGGTCGGGACTACCGAGCAGTTCTTC	CASSPHRVGTTEQFF
NA	TRBV29-1	few	TRBJ1-4	TGCAGCGTTGAAGTGGGGGGGAGACGGAAAAAACTGTTTTTT	CSVEVGGRRKKLFF
NA	TRBV12-3/TRBV12-4	few	TRBJ2-3	TGTGCCAGCAGTTTCTCAGGGGATACGCAGTATTTT	CASSFSGDTQYF
NA	TRBV7-9	medium-sized	TRBJ2-2	TGTGCCAGCAGCTTAGACACCGGGGAGCTGTTTTTT	CASSLDTGELFF
NA	TRBV6-2/TRBV6-3	many	TRBJ2-3	TGTGCCAGCAGTTACCGTGGGGACGCAGATACGCAGTATTTT	CASSYRGDADTQYF
NA	TRBV20-1	NA	TRBJ2-1	TGCAGTGGCCTTGGCCGAGGTCACAATGAGCAGTTCTTC	CSGLGRGHNEQFF
TRBD1	TRBV3-1	NA	TRBJ2-6	TGTGCCAGCAGCCGGGACAGCTCTGGGGCCAACGTCCTGACTTTC	CASSRDSSGANVLTF
TRBD2	TRBV5-1	many	TRBJ2-3	TGCGCCAGCAGCTTCACTAGCGGGACTTCCACAGATACGCAGTATTTT	CASSFTSGTSTDTQYF
NA	TRBV5-1	few	TRBJ1-5	TGCGCCAGCAGCTTGGACCCAGGGGCAGGAGTGCCCCAGCATTTT	CASSLDPGAGVPQHF
NA	TRBV3-1	few	TRBJ2-7	TGTGCCAGAAGTAGGACTGGCTACGAGCAGTACTTC	CARSRTGYEQYF
NA	TRBV27	many	TRBJ1-2	TGTGCCAGCAGTAGAGATGGTTATGGCTACACCTTC	CASSRDGYGYTF
NA	TRBV20-1	few	TRBJ2-3	TGCAGTGTCGGGGGCGCAGGCACAGATACGCAGTATTTT	CSVGGAGTDTQYF
TRBD2	TRBV3-1	NA	TRBJ2-1	TGTGCCAGCAGCCAAGGGTGGGAGGGCTACAATGAGCAGTTCTTC	CASSQGWEGYNEQFF
NA	TRBV7-3	NA	TRBJ2-2	TGTGCCAGCAGCCAACAAGGTTCGCCTCTACCCGGGGAGCTGTTTTTT	CASSQQGSPLPGELFF
TRBD1	TRBV19	few	TRBJ1-2	TGTGCCAGTAGTCTCCGGACAGGGGATGGCTACTATGGCTACACCTTC	CASSLRTGDGYYGYTF
NA	TRBV12-3/TRBV12-4	few	TRBJ1-2	TGTGCCAGTGGGACGAACTATGGCTACACCTTC	CASGTNYGYTF
TRBD1	TRBV3-1	NA	TRBJ2-2	TGTGCCAGCAGCTCCCACAGGGGAACCGGGGAGCTGTTTTTT	CASSSHRGTGELFF
NA	TRBV20-1	NA	TRBJ1-5	TGCAGTGCTAGCCCAGGGCGGTGGGGCAATCAGCCCCAGCATTTT	CSASPGRWGNQPQHF